These 27 T cell receptor beta chains were sequenced from one sample in a study of OX40 agonist ivuxolimab in advanced cancers. The data were produced by immunoSEQ multiplex PCR, yet TCRdb's version contains in-frame clones alone and is incomplete. This table has about 75,000 clones, roughly 89% appearing once. The material sequenced was CD4+ or CD8+ T cells sorted from blood, taken in a trial of the OX40 agonist ivuxolimab. The receptors stem from an adult with an advanced solid tumor such as melanoma, head and neck, liver or kidney cancer.

This chain uses TRBV5-4 with TRBJ2-7, with 10 positions matching TRBD1. CDR1 is SGHNT and CDR2 is YYREEE in the germline V gene (reference sequence). V trimming: 4 bases; J trimming: 2 bases; junction bases outside the gene matches: 6. The CDR3 extends over 15 amino acids. CDR3 protein: CASSQGGQGTYEQYF. The CDR3 DNA follows: TGTGCCAGCAGCCAAGGGGGACAGGGGACCTACGAGCAGTACTTC.

The chain uses TRBV5-4 and TRBJ1-4, with 12 bases fitting TRBD1. The CDR3 is 17 amino acids. Trimming removed 4 bases from V and 8 bases from J; junction bases left unmatched: 12. In germline, CDR1 is SGHNT, CDR2 YYREEE (reference sequence). DNA of the CDR3: TGTGCCAGCAGCCGTCCGGGACAGGGGGCGAGGGGAGAAAAACTGTTTTTT. It translates to CASSRPGQGARGEKLFF. The full variable domain, rest sourced from reference TRBV5-4 and TRBJ1-4, is ETGVTQSPTHLIKTRGQQVTLRCSSQSGHNTVSWYQQALGQGPQFIFQYYREEENGRGNFPPRFSGLQFPNYSSELNVNALELDDSALYLCASSRPGQGARGEKLFFGSGTQLSVL.

The V gene is TRBV6-6, the J gene TRBJ1-1; a possible D gene is TRBD1 (5 bases). Germline CDR1 reads MNHNY; CDR2 reads SVGAGI (reference sequence). Trimming pared 6 bases from V and 0 bases from J, leaving 17 bases between. CDR3 length: 16 residues. CDR3 nucleotide sequence: TGTGCCAGCAGCCGTATGAGAGGGGTAGTGAACACTGAAGCTTTCTTT. As protein: CASSRMRGVVNTEAFF.

The rearrangement uses TRBV9 and TRBJ1-4; D is unresolved. Between the trimmed V and J ends, which lost 2 bases and 2 bases, there was a span of 13 bases. The CDR3 loop spans 16 amino acids. The V gene's germline CDR1 is SGDLS and CDR2 YYNGEE. The CDR3, as DNA: TGTGCCAGCAGCGTTTCCACTGCAGCTACTAATGAAAAACTGTTTTTT. Translated, it gives CASSVSTAATNEKLFF.

V is TRBV7-8 and J is TRBJ2-1; D remains ambiguous. The CDR3 is made up of 16 amino acids. CDR1 is SGHVS, CDR2 FQNEAQ, per germline. Trimming cost V 1 base and J 2 bases, with 12 bases left between them. CDR3 loop: CASSLEGNLPYNEQFF. In DNA, the CDR3 is TGTGCCAGCAGCTTAGAGGGCAACCTCCCCTACAATGAGCAGTTCTTC.

This rearrangement joins TRBV27 to TRBJ2-1; perhaps D is TRBD1 or TRBD2 (5 bases each). Per germline, CDR1 MNHEY and CDR2 SMNVEV (reference sequence). Trimming stripped 0 bases from V and 8 bases from J, with 23 bases between. This CDR3 contains 18 residues. CDR3 amino acids: CASSLSQFPGTEAYEQFF. The CDR3 nucleotides read TGTGCCAGCAGTTTATCGCAATTTCCCGGGACGGAAGCTTATGAGCAGTTCTTC.

The chain combines TRBV2 with TRBJ2-5, with TRBD1 matching over 9 bases. Germline V gives CDR1 SNHLY, CDR2 FYNNEI. V gave up 7 bases and J gave up 9 bases; unmatched junction bases: 18. The CDR3 consists of 16 residues. The CDR3 reads CASMGQGVMVVEAQYF. The DNA for the CDR3 is TGTGCCAGCATGGGACAGGGCGTAATGGTAGTGGAGGCCCAGTACTTC.

This chain connects TRBV4-1 to TRBJ1-4, with D perhaps TRBD1 (5 bases). V lost 2 bases, J lost 8 bases, and 12 bases lay in between. The CDR3 is made up of 14 amino acids. CDR1 is MGHRA and CDR2 is YSYEKL in the germline V gene. The CDR3 reads CASSQLGTREKLFF. CDR3 nucleotide sequence: TGCGCCAGCAGCCAATTAGGGACGCGCGAAAAACTGTTTTTT.

The CDR3 DNA reads as TGTGCCAGCAGCAAAGAAGGGGGGTCTTTAGGTAATGAAAAACTGTTTTTT. Translation gives CASSKEGGSLGNEKLFF. The J gene is TRBJ1-4, the V gene TRBV21-1. TRBV21-1 has pseudogene status. This CDR3 has 17 residues.

This clone showed up just once. CDR3 sequence reads: CAGWTGKGSGNTIYF. As DNA, the CDR3 is TGTGCCGGGTGGACAGGGAAGGGGTCTGGAAACACCATATATTTT. This chain connects TRBV6-1 to TRBJ1-3; 8 nucleotides align to TRBD1. Germline loops: CDR1 MNHNS, CDR2 SASEGT. V was pared by 11 bases and J by 1 base, with 10 bases of the junction left unmatched. This CDR3 region has 15 residues.

This rearrangement joins TRBV27 to TRBJ2-1; 7 bases align to TRBD2. Germline V gene lookup returns CDR1 MNHEY and CDR2 SMNVEV (reference sequence). With 3 bases clipped from V and 7 bases from J, the junction kept 6 bases outside the gene matches. This CDR3 spans 14 amino acids. The CDR3 loop is CASSFQRGGNEQFF. CDR3 nucleotides: TGTGCCAGCAGTTTCCAGCGGGGAGGGAATGAGCAGTTCTTC.

The J gene is TRBJ2-6, the V gene TRBV28, with unresolved D. CDR1 is MDHEN and CDR2 is SYDVKM in the germline V gene. This CDR3 has 18 amino acids. V lost 10 bases, J lost 0 bases, and 22 bases lay in between. The CDR3 protein is CATKGSFGETSGANVLTF. The CDR3, as DNA: TGTGCCACAAAAGGGTCTTTCGGCGAGACCTCTGGGGCCAACGTCCTGACTTTC.

This clone has just one count. CDR3 nucleotide sequence: TGCGCCAGCAGAATGATAGGGGGGGAGGGAGATACGCAGTATTTT. Translation gives CASRMIGGEGDTQYF. The rearrangement uses TRBV10-1 and TRBJ2-3; a possible D gene is TRBD2 (7 bases). Deletions cut 6 bases from V and 5 bases from J, with 18 bases between. The length of the CDR3 is 15 residues. Germline V gene sequence: CDR1 WNHNN, CDR2 SYGVQD (reference sequence).

This rearrangement joins TRBV12-5 to TRBJ1-2; no clear D gene. From germline, CDR1 is LGHNT and CDR2 FRNRAP. The germline V and J ends were trimmed by 6 bases and 8 bases, with 13 bases remaining between them. The CDR3 sequence is 12 residues long. The CDR3 is CASGQDLHGYTF. As DNA, the CDR3 is TGTGCTAGTGGACAAGATCTCCACGGCTACACCTTC.

The chain carries TRBV19 and TRBJ1-1; the D gene is possibly TRBD1 (5 bases). Germline CDR1 LNHDA, CDR2 SQIVND (reference sequence). The CDR3 has 15 amino acids. The ends were cut back, 3 bases at V and 2 bases at J, with 13 bases in the middle. DNA of the CDR3: TGTGCCAGTAGTATGATGAGGGGCGTAAACACTGAAGCTTTCTTT. As protein: CASSMMRGVNTEAFF.

V gene TRBV5-8 combines with J gene TRBJ2-7; no reliable D call. V was cut by 4 bases and J by 6 bases, with 11 bases left in between. The germline V gene encodes CDR1 SGHTS and CDR2 YDEGEE. The CDR3 contains 12 residues. CDR3 region: CASSLWTGEQYF. CDR3 DNA: TGTGCCAGCAGCCTGTGGACGGGCGAGCAGTACTTC.

V and J are TRBV18 and TRBJ1-1, with a possible D match to TRBD1 (5 bases). CDR1 and CDR2 (germline): KGHSH, LQKENI. The CDR3 consists of 15 residues. Trimming removed 3 bases at V and 6 bases at J, with 17 bases between. The CDR3 bases are TGTGCCAGCTCACCTCGACAGTCCAGCGGGCCTGAAGCTTTCTTT. This encodes CASSPRQSSGPEAFF. Combining the CDR3 with reference TRBV18 and TRBJ1-1 gives the whole variable domain NAGVMQNPRHLVRRRGQEARLRCSPMKGHSHVYWYRQLPEEGLKFMVYLQKENIIDESGMPKERFSAEFPKEGPSILRIQQVVRGDSAAYFCASSPRQSSGPEAFFGQGTRLTVV.

The rearrangement joins TRBV7-2 to TRBJ2-2; 7 nucleotides line up with TRBD1. Germline CDR1 is SGHTA and CDR2 is FQGNSA. The J segment lost 6 bases and the V segment lost 5 bases, leaving 6 bases of the junction unmatched. This CDR3 is built from 14 residues. The chain's CDR3 is CASSPTGLAGELFF. In DNA form, the CDR3 reads TGTGCCAGCAGCCCGACAGGGCTGGCCGGGGAGCTGTTTTTT.

The chain recombines TRBV21-1 with TRBJ2-7. TRBV21-1 is given as a pseudogene. This CDR3 has 13 residues. This CDR3 reads CASSKAPDYEQYF. CDR3 nucleotide sequence: TGTGCCAGCAGCAAAGCTCCTGATTACGAGCAGTACTTC.

This chain uses TRBV4-3 with TRBJ1-5; maybe TRBD1 (5 bases). The V end was cut by 0 bases, the J end by 4 bases, with 10 bases between. CDR1 is LGHNA, CDR2 YSLEER, per germline. The CDR3 runs 15 residues. CDR3 in DNA: TGCGCCAGCAGCCAAGATCTGAAGGGGAATCAGCCCCAGCATTTT. Its translation is CASSQDLKGNQPQHF.

V and J are TRBV6-6 and TRBJ2-7; D gene unclear. There are 12 residues in the CDR3. Trimming stripped 10 bases from V and 2 bases from J, with 12 bases between. Looked up from germline, CDR1 is MNHNY and CDR2 is SVGAGI (reference sequence). This CDR3 is CATMEKTYEQYF. The CDR3 nucleotides read TGTGCCACCATGGAGAAAACCTACGAGCAGTACTTC.

V gene TRBV5-5 combines with J gene TRBJ2-7; D not resolved. CDR1 SGHKS and CDR2 YYEKEE come from the germline V gene (reference sequence). The CDR3 has 14 amino acids. The V and J ends lost 2 bases and 7 bases respectively, with 16 bases between them. The CDR3 DNA sequence: TGTGCCAGCAGCTTCCAGGCGGCACTGGGGGAGCAGTACTTC. Protein sequence: CASSFQAALGEQYF.

The V gene is TRBV7-2, the J gene TRBJ2-7; 13 positions agree with TRBD2. Trimming took 5 bases from V and 4 from J; bases not matched to a gene: 5. Germline assignment: CDR1 SGHTA and CDR2 FQGNSA. The CDR3 totals 15 residues. The CDR3 region is CASSITSGGAYEQYF. The CDR3, as DNA: TGTGCCAGCAGCATTACTAGCGGGGGGGCTTACGAGCAGTACTTC.

The chain joins TRBV5-1 to TRBJ2-3; perhaps D is TRBD1 or TRBD2 (5 bases each). The CDR3 runs 14 residues. Germline loops: CDR1 SGHRS, CDR2 YFSETQ. Trimming pared 5 bases from V and 3 bases from J, leaving 13 bases between. The CDR3, as DNA: TGCGCCAGCAGAGAGGGGCCGATTACAGATACGCAGTATTTT. This encodes CASREGPITDTQYF.

The V call is TRBV6-1, the J call TRBJ1-5; 12 bases align to TRBD1. The germline V gene encodes CDR1 MNHNS and CDR2 SASEGT. The CDR3 runs 14 residues. After removal of 7 bases from V and 11 bases from J, the junction contained 9 bases not matched to a gene. The CDR3 protein is CASKPGTGGSAQHF. CDR3 nucleotides: TGTGCCAGCAAACCTGGGACAGGGGGCTCAGCCCAGCATTTT.

The chain is built from TRBV6-1 and TRBJ1-2, with TRBD1 identical over 7 bases. The trim removed 1 base at V and 8 bases at J, leaving 10 bases unmatched. In germline, CDR1 is MNHNS, CDR2 SASEGT. The length of the CDR3 is 15 residues. In nucleotides, the CDR3 is TGTGCCAGCAGTGAAGGGGAGTGGACAGGCCGAGGCTACACCTTC. This gives the protein CASSEGEWTGRGYTF.

The chain has TRBV7-8 and TRBJ2-7; D ambiguous. The CDR3 extends over 12 amino acids. CDR1 is SGHVS and CDR2 is FQNEAQ in the germline V gene. Trimming left V 4 bases short and J 7 bases short, with 11 bases between. Here the CDR3 DNA reads TGTGCCAGCAGCTCTGGCTCCAGGGAGCAGTACTTC. It is translated as CASSSGSREQYF.